This T cell receptor (beta chain) appears in the sequencing data of a study of monozygotic twins with inflammatory bowel disease. In the case of this clonotype: Antigen unknown.

The CDR3 is 15 residues long. Per germline, CDR1 LNHNV and CDR2 YYDKDF (reference sequence). Whole-study findings and limits: The inverse Simpson measure of TCRbeta diversity was lower in IBD patients than in healthy co-twins.

For each CDR3 protein, TCRdb gives one entry from its re-call of the 5' RACE reads, without DNA. Here the sample table reports about 380,000 distinct CDR3 sequences. This receptor was obtained from a human donor with ulcerative colitis or Crohn's disease, or a healthy co-twin of an affected twin (not recorded which). This sequence joins TRBV15 and TRBJ1-5. Source material: blood. CDR3 loop: CATSRGRNSNQPQHF.